Each of the 18 T cell receptor beta chains below was sequenced from the same sample in a study of blood T cell repertoires in COVID-19 (TCRdb year 2020). The method was the immunoSEQ multiplex PCR assay. The table comes from immuneACCESS by way of TCRdb, which keeps in-frame sequences with V and J called. Part of the clones is missing from these tables; in studies checked, under half for an unresolved V gene and the rest for unknown reasons. This sample is represented by 88,000 or so clones; approximately 85% of them were singletons. About 3.8% of the sample lies in the top ten. Material: peripheral blood. Receptors were obtained from a man in his sixties with acute or convalescent COVID-19.

This clone was detected ten times or more. This chain's CDR3 is CASSNAGAYEQYF. CDR3 coding DNA: TGTGCCAGCAGTAACGCGGGAGCCTACGAGCAGTACTTC. The chain combines TRBV6-2 or TRBV6-3 with TRBJ2-7; 7 bases are a match to TRBD2. The germline V gene has CDR1 MNHEY and CDR2 SVGEGT. V gave up 5 bases and J gave up 2 bases; unmatched junction bases: 3. The CDR3 has 13 residues.

The chain carries TRBV30 and TRBJ2-7, with TRBD1 as a possible D gene (6 bases). V lost 0 bases to trimming and J lost 4 bases, with 22 bases between them. The germline V gene encodes CDR1 GTSNPN and CDR2 SVGIG (reference sequence). The CDR3 covers 17 residues. The CDR3 loop reads CAWSVPPVRQEVYEQYF. The CDR3 nucleotides are TGTGCCTGGAGTGTACCCCCAGTTCGACAGGAGGTGTACGAGCAGTACTTC. Variable domain in full (rest from reference TRBV30 and TRBJ2-7): SQTIHQWPATLVQPVGSPLSLECTVEGTSNPNLYWYRQAAGRGLQLLFYSVGIGQISSEVPQNLSASRPQDRQFILSSKKLLLSDSGFYLCAWSVPPVRQEVYEQYFGPGTRLTVT.

V is TRBV6-5 and J is TRBJ2-1; TRBD1 aligns across 9 bases. Germline V gene data show CDR1 as MNHEY and CDR2 as SVGAGI. Unmatched junction bases numbered 5, after V lost 6 bases and J lost 5 bases. This CDR3 spans 14 amino acids. CDR3 amino acids: CASRGTGLNNEQFF. CDR3 DNA: TGTGCCAGCAGGGGGACAGGGTTAAACAATGAGCAGTTCTTC.

This chain uses TRBV5-1 with TRBJ2-3; possible D gene TRBD1, 6 bases. V was shortened by 1 base and J by 1 base, with 13 bases between the two germline ends. This CDR3 has 16 amino acids. In germline, CDR1 is SGHRS, CDR2 YFSETQ. The CDR3 is CASSLKPGDRTDTQYF. The CDR3, as DNA: TGCGCCAGCAGCTTGAAGCCAGGGGATCGCACAGATACGCAGTATTTT.

This chain links TRBV19 with TRBJ1-1, with D tentatively TRBD1 (5 bases). The V gene lost 1 base and the J gene lost 6 bases, with 15 bases spanning the gap. Germline values: CDR1 LNHDA, CDR2 SQIVND (reference sequence). The CDR3 runs to 15 residues. CDR3 sequence: CASSIAGRGMAEAFF. The CDR3 region has the DNA TGTGCCAGTAGTATAGCCGGACGGGGGATGGCTGAAGCTTTCTTT.

About this clone: Relative to the germline gene, one junction end is altered; a read error may explain this. The chain's CDR3 is CANSPGQGGAEAFF. The CDR3 nucleotides are TGTGCCAACTCACCCGGACAGGGGGGCGCTGAAGCTTTCTTT. The V gene is TRBV18, the J gene TRBJ1-1; 10 bases agree with TRBD1. Germline V gene data show CDR1 as KGHSH and CDR2 as LQKENI. This CDR3 contains 14 residues.

This clone occurred a few times. The rearrangement links TRBV18 to TRBJ2-5, with a tentative D call TRBD2 (6 bases). V was shortened by 2 bases and J by 5 bases, with 6 bases between the two germline ends. Germline V gives CDR1 KGHSH, CDR2 LQKENI. CDR3 length: 12 amino acids. This CDR3 reads CASSPGGETQYF. The CDR3 DNA sequence: TGTGCCAGCTCACCAGGGGGGGAGACCCAGTACTTC.

The rearrangement uses TRBV9 and TRBJ2-7, with 7 bases identical to TRBD2. The V and J ends lost 0 bases and 6 bases, in that order; junction bases with no gene match: 9. CDR1 is SGDLS, CDR2 YYNGEE, per germline. The length of the CDR3 is 15 residues. The CDR3: CASSVVGLVSVEQYF. CDR3 sequence (DNA): TGTGCCAGCAGCGTAGTTGGACTAGTGTCTGTCGAGCAGTACTTC. Full variable domain (outside the CDR3, taken from reference TRBV9 and TRBJ2-7): DSGVTQTPKHLITATGQRVTLRCSPRSGDLSVYWYQQSLDQGLQFLIQYYNGEERAKGNILERFSAQQFPDLHSELNLSSLELGDSALYFCASSVVGLVSVEQYFGPGTRLTVT.

The chain links TRBV7-9 to TRBJ1-4; D possibly corresponds to TRBD1 (5 bases). V was clipped by 5 bases and J by 8 bases, with 18 bases between them. The CDR3 is made up of 15 amino acids. The germline V gene has CDR1 SEHNR and CDR2 FQNEAQ (reference sequence). The CDR3 is CASSTWGGETEKLFF. In nucleotides, the CDR3 is TGTGCCAGCAGCACATGGGGGGGAGAGACCGAAAAACTGTTTTTT.

The chain employs TRBV30 and TRBJ1-2; the D is unclear. There are 13 residues in the CDR3. Germline-derived CDR1 and CDR2 are GTSNPN and SVGIG (reference sequence). The V and J ends lost 4 bases and 8 bases respectively, with 17 bases between them. The CDR3 region has the DNA TGTGCCTGGACAGCGGGTTACTTCGAGGGCTACACCTTC. This gives the protein CAWTAGYFEGYTF. The complete variable domain, with remaining parts taken from reference TRBV30 and TRBJ1-2, reads SQTIHQWPATLVQPVGSPLSLECTVEGTSNPNLYWYRQAAGRGLQLLFYSVGIGQISSEVPQNLSASRPQDRQFILSSKKLLLSDSGFYLCAWTAGYFEGYTFGSGTRLTVV.

The chain carries TRBV6-2 or TRBV6-3 and TRBJ2-7; D uncertain. Germline V gives CDR1 MNHEY, CDR2 SVGEGT. Trimming stripped 5 bases from V and 4 bases from J, with 6 bases between. This CDR3 is 11 amino acids long. CDR3 coding DNA: TGTGCCAGCAGTCCGTTGTACGAGCAGTACTTC. It specifies CASSPLYEQYF.

The chain has TRBV30 and TRBJ1-6; no firm D call. This CDR3 is built from 14 residues. CDR1 and CDR2 from the germline V gene are GTSNPN and SVGIG (reference sequence). Trimming took off 0 bases at V and 7 bases at J, with 10 bases between the two ends. The CDR3 nucleotides are TGTGCCTGGAGTGTAAGAGGGCCGAATTCACCCCTCCACTTT. It yields the protein CAWSVRGPNSPLHF.

The chain combines TRBV6-5 with TRBJ2-5; 12 bases are a match to TRBD2. V shed 7 bases, J shed 4 bases, and the junction held 7 bases outside the gene matches. Germline V gene data show CDR1 as MNHEY and CDR2 as SVGAGI. The CDR3 has 15 amino acids. The CDR3 loop reads CASTPSGGVVETQYF. CDR3 nucleotide sequence: TGTGCCAGCACCCCTAGCGGGGGGGTAGTAGAGACCCAGTACTTC.

The genes are TRBV27 and TRBJ1-1; D is uncertain. The V end was cut by 5 bases, the J end by 0 bases, with 13 bases between. This CDR3 contains 15 residues. Germline V gene lookup returns CDR1 MNHEY and CDR2 SMNVEV (reference sequence). CDR3 DNA: TGTGCCAGCAGTCCCTTTGGAGGCCTGAACACTGAAGCTTTCTTT. Protein: CASSPFGGLNTEAFF.

The genes are TRBV7-6 and TRBJ2-2; possibly TRBD2 for D (6 bases). Per germline, CDR1 SGHVS and CDR2 FNYEAQ. CDR3 length equals 16 residues. Trimming left V 0 bases short and J 8 bases short, with 16 bases between. CDR3 loop: CASSLASGRMAGELFF. The CDR3 DNA is TGTGCCAGCAGCTTAGCTTCAGGGAGGATGGCGGGGGAGCTGTTTTTT.

The chain combines TRBV11-2 with TRBJ2-3; tentative D call: TRBD1 (5 bases). Trimming shortened V by 0 bases and J by 13 bases, and 11 bases separated the two germline ends. Germline assignment: CDR1 SGHAT and CDR2 FQNNGV. The CDR3 is 12 residues long. This CDR3 reads CASSLDLVQEYF. The CDR3 nucleotides are TGTGCCAGCAGCTTAGATCTGGTACAGGAGTATTTT.

V gene TRBV29-1 combines with J gene TRBJ2-3, with 9 bases fitting TRBD1. Germline V lookup: CDR1 SQVTM, CDR2 ANQGSEA. The ends lost 8 bases at V and 0 bases at J; junction bases unmatched: 9. The CDR3 runs to 15 residues. The CDR3: CSSTPQGASTDTQYF. As DNA, the CDR3 is TGCAGCTCCACCCCACAGGGGGCAAGCACAGATACGCAGTATTTT.

The chain carries TRBV7-8 and TRBJ2-3; TRBD2 aligns across 14 bases. The trim removed 5 bases at V and 3 bases at J, leaving 16 bases unmatched. This CDR3 is built from 20 residues. CDR1 is SGHVS, CDR2 FQNEAQ, per germline. CDR3 in amino acids: CASSPGPHQRTSGRTDTQYF. CDR3 nucleotide sequence: TGTGCCAGCAGCCCAGGCCCACACCAGCGGACTAGCGGGAGGACAGATACGCAGTATTTT.